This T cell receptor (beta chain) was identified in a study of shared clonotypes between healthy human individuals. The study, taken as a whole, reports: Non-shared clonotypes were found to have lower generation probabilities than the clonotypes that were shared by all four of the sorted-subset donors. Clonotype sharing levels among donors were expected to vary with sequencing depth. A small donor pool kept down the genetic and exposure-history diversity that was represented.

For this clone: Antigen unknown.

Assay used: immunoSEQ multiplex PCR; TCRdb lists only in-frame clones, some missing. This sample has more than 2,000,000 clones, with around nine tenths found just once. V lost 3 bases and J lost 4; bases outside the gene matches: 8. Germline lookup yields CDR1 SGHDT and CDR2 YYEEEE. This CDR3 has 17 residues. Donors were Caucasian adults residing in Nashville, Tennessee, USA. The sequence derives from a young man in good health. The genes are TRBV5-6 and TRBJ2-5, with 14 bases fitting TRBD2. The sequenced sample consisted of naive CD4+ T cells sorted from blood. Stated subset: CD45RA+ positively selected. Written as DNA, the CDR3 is TGTGCCAGCAGCTCGGGGACTAGCGGGGGCTACGGAGAGACCCAGTACTTC. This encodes CASSSGTSGGYGETQYF.